A single sample gave rise to the 27 T cell receptor beta chains below, sequenced in a study of cytomegalovirus exposure and HLA in healthy donors. Amplification used 60 Vbeta primers and 13 Jbeta primers. Sequencing was performed with immunoSEQ multiplex PCR; in TCRdb, only in-frame clones are kept and a portion is missing. The table lists 100,000 to 150,000 clones, 74% of them singletons, with 4% in the top ten. Specimen: PBMCs. These receptors came from a man aged 35-49 years in good health and CMV-seropositive.

The J gene is TRBJ1-4, the V gene TRBV4-3; D unresolved. Per the germline V gene, CDR1 is LGHNA and CDR2 is YSLEER. The ends were cut back, 1 base at V and 6 bases at J, with 12 bases in the middle. The CDR3 contains 15 residues. The CDR3 region is CASSQVGRADEKLFF. CDR3 DNA: TGCGCCAGCAGCCAAGTCGGGAGGGCCGATGAAAAACTGTTTTTT.

This clone was observed a handful of times. The gene calls are TRBV5-6 and TRBJ2-1; the match to TRBD2 covers 15 bases. With 0 bases clipped from V and 4 bases from J, the junction kept 5 bases outside the gene matches. Germline V gene data show CDR1 as SGHDT and CDR2 as YYEEEE. This CDR3 spans 18 amino acids. The CDR3 DNA reads TGTGCCAGCAGCTTGGTTACGGGGACTAGCGGGGGGTACAATGAGCAGTTCTTC. Its translation is CASSLVTGTSGGYNEQFF.

The gene calls are TRBV9 and TRBJ2-2; D is perhaps TRBD1 (6 bases). Germline CDR1 and CDR2: SGDLS and YYNGEE. Trimming left V 5 bases short and J 7 bases short, with 12 bases between. The CDR3 has 13 amino acids. The CDR3 DNA reads TGTGCCAGCAGTTCAGGGGCTATCGGGGAGCTGTTTTTT. It is translated as CASSSGAIGELFF.

This clone was seen only a few times. The chain links TRBV12-2 to TRBJ2-7; the table assigns TRBD2, which was not confirmed against the DNA. TRBV12-2 is marked as a pseudogene. This CDR3 spans 16 amino acids. CDR3 nucleotide sequence: TGTGCAAGTCGCTTAGCCGGACCCGGGGTTTCCTACGAGCAGTACTTC. This translates into CASRLAGPGVSYEQYF.

The chain recombines TRBV4-2 with TRBJ1-5, with TRBD1 matching over 8 bases. CDR1 is LGHNA and CDR2 is YNFKEQ in the germline V gene. With 0 bases clipped from V and 9 bases from J, the junction kept 10 bases outside the gene matches. The length of the CDR3 is 16 residues. For the CDR3, the DNA is TGTGCCAGCAGCCAAGATGGAGGGACAGGCTCTCCGCCCCAGCATTTT. The encoded protein is CASSQDGGTGSPPQHF.

The rearrangement joins TRBV4-1 to TRBJ1-3; D is perhaps TRBD1 (5 bases). V was trimmed by 2 bases and J by 4 bases, leaving 18 bases between them. The length of the CDR3 is 17 residues. Germline CDR1 and CDR2: MGHRA and YSYEKL. In DNA form, the CDR3 reads TGCGCCAGCAGCCAATCAAGGGAAGCAGGGTACGGAAACACCATATATTTT. Translating gives CASSQSREAGYGNTIYF.

A few counts support this clone. This chain links TRBV29-1 with TRBJ2-7; the D gene is possibly TRBD2 (6 bases). Trimming removed 7 bases from V and 7 bases from J, with 20 bases in between. The length of the CDR3 is 13 residues. The germline CDR1 and CDR2 sequences are SQVTM and ANQGSEA. Here the CDR3 DNA reads TGCAGCGGTATCAGGGCTCGGCGGGAAGAGCAGTACTTC. Translated, it gives CSGIRARREEQYF.

The chain recombines TRBV9 with TRBJ2-1, with unresolved D. The CDR3 sequence is 13 residues long. Germline assignment: CDR1 SGDLS and CDR2 YYNGEE. With 4 bases removed from V and 6 bases from J, the gap between germline ends came to 11 bases. The CDR3 loop reads CASSLQNSNEQFF. The CDR3 DNA reads TGTGCCAGCAGCTTACAGAATAGCAATGAGCAGTTCTTC.

This clone was counted only a few times. The V and J genes are TRBV5-5 and TRBJ1-1; D is possibly TRBD1 (6 bases). This CDR3 contains 15 residues. Germline V CDR1 and CDR2: SGHKS, YYEKEE (reference sequence). With 0 bases removed from V and 5 bases from J, the gap between germline ends came to 14 bases. DNA for the CDR3: TGTGCCAGCAGCTTGGCCGCGGGGGCGATTACTGAAGCTTTCTTT. Its translation: CASSLAAGAITEAFF.

The chain combines TRBV7-3 with TRBJ2-7, with D tentatively TRBD1 (7 bases). Germline loops: CDR1 SGHTA, CDR2 FQGTGA. V shed 5 bases and J shed 6 bases, with 14 bases lying between them. CDR3 length: 13 residues. The CDR3 sequence is CASSGQVGGEQYF. Here the CDR3 DNA reads TGTGCCAGCAGCGGACAGGTGGGGGGCGAGCAGTACTTC.

This clone has a handful of counts. The V call is TRBV7-6, the J call TRBJ1-4; tentatively, D is TRBD1 (5 bases). The V end lost 5 bases, the J end lost 3 bases, and 13 bases lay between the germline ends. CDR3 size: 15 residues. The germline CDR1 and CDR2 sequences are SGHVS and FNYEAQ. CDR3 DNA: TGTGCCAGCAGCCCCCTGGGGGGAGCTAATGAAAAACTGTTTTTT. Its protein is CASSPLGGANEKLFF.

J is TRBJ1-2 and V is TRBV28, with TRBD1 as a possible D gene (5 bases). CDR1 is MDHEN and CDR2 is SYDVKM in the germline V gene. The CDR3 loop spans 14 amino acids. Deletions cut 6 bases from V and 0 bases from J, with 11 bases between. In nucleotides, the CDR3 is TGTGCCAGCAGGGAGGGGTCGGCTAACTATGGCTACACCTTC. This codes for CASREGSANYGYTF.

The chain recombines TRBV11-2 with TRBJ2-1, with 9 positions matching TRBD2. Per germline, CDR1 SGHAT and CDR2 FQNNGV. The V gene end was trimmed by 1 base and the J gene end by 8 bases; junction bases not matched to a gene: 6. CDR3 length: 15 amino acids. CDR3 DNA sequence: TGTGCCAGCAGCTTAGCTCGCGGGGGGGCCTATGAGCAGTTCTTC. Amino acid sequence: CASSLARGGAYEQFF. Variable domain in full (rest from reference TRBV11-2 and TRBJ2-1): EAGVAQSPRYKIIEKRQSVAFWCNPISGHATLYWYQQILGQGPKLLIQFQNNGVVDDSQLPKDRFSAERLKGVDSTLKIQPAKLEDSAVYLCASSLARGGAYEQFFGPGTRLTVL.

V usage is TRBV19 and J usage is TRBJ1-4, with a weak D call TRBD1 (6 bases). Germline CDR1 LNHDA, CDR2 SQIVND (reference sequence). The CDR3 length is 13 residues. Between the trimmed V and J ends, which lost 7 bases and 12 bases, there was a span of 18 bases. This CDR3 reads CASIPEAGAELFF. Written as DNA, the CDR3 is TGTGCCAGTATCCCGGAGGCGGGGGCGGAACTGTTTTTT.

Of note for this clone: Different DNA sequences within this sample yield the same CDR3. The CDR3 sequence is CASSPDRDYGYTF. DNA of the CDR3: TGTGCCAGCAGTCCCGACAGGGACTATGGCTACACCTTC. The chain employs TRBV14 and TRBJ1-2; 7 nucleotides agree with TRBD1. With 6 bases clipped from V and 3 bases from J, the junction kept 4 bases outside the gene matches. This CDR3 has 13 amino acids. CDR1 and CDR2 from the germline V gene are SGHDN and FVKESK.

This chain links TRBV10-3 with TRBJ2-3, with TRBD2 matching 7 bases. The CDR3 consists of 15 residues. Germline-derived CDR1 and CDR2 are ENHRY and SYGVKD. V lost 5 bases, J lost 0 bases, and 5 bases stayed unmatched. In DNA form, the CDR3 reads TGTGCCATCAGTCTAGCGGAGTCTAGCACAGATACGCAGTATTTT. Translation gives CAISLAESSTDTQYF.

V usage is TRBV29-1 and J usage is TRBJ1-5; D remains unclear. CDR1 is SQVTM and CDR2 is ANQGSEA in the germline V gene. Trimming cost V 5 bases and J 3 bases, with 14 bases left between them. The CDR3 has 14 residues. Here the CDR3 DNA reads TGCAGCGTTACTATTGGCAGCTCCAATCAGCCCCAGCATTTT. This encodes CSVTIGSSNQPQHF.

The CDR3 protein is CASSPGPPGLAGRLEQFF. The CDR3 DNA is TGTGCCAGCAGCCCAGGTCCGCCGGGACTAGCGGGGAGACTTGAGCAGTTCTTC. The rearrangement links TRBV7-6 to TRBJ2-1, with TRBD2 matching 13 bases. J was trimmed by 9 bases and V by 5 bases; bases with no gene match: 16. There are 18 residues in the CDR3. Germline CDR1 reads SGHVS; CDR2 reads FNYEAQ.

The J gene is TRBJ2-7, the V gene TRBV7-8; perhaps TRBD1 as D (6 bases). CDR3 size: 15 residues. V was clipped by 7 bases and J by 2 bases, with 18 bases between them. Germline V CDR1 and CDR2: SGHVS, FQNEAQ. The CDR3 here is CASTISLGGPYEQYF. DNA of the CDR3: TGTGCCAGCACCATCTCCTTAGGGGGTCCCTACGAGCAGTACTTC.

This clone was seen just once. The chain couples TRBV18 to TRBJ1-1; weak D call: TRBD1 (6 bases). Germline V lookup: CDR1 KGHSH, CDR2 LQKENI. The V and J ends lost 6 bases and 1 base respectively, with 9 bases between them. This CDR3 has 13 residues. The CDR3 loop is CASSSDRNTEAFF. The CDR3 nucleotides are TGTGCCAGCTCGTCGGACAGGAACACTGAAGCTTTCTTT.

The chain has TRBV27 and TRBJ2-2, with a weak D call TRBD2 (5 bases). V was pared by 7 bases and J by 8 bases, with 8 bases between. Germline-derived CDR1 and CDR2 are MNHEY and SMNVEV (reference sequence). This CDR3 is 11 amino acids long. CDR3 nucleotide sequence: TGTGCCAGCAAGACGGGGGGGGAGCTGTTTTTT. As protein: CASKTGGELFF.

The chain carries TRBV11-2 and TRBJ2-2; D possibly corresponds to TRBD1 (6 bases). The CDR3 is 16 residues long. The germline gives CDR1 SGHAT, CDR2 FQNNGV. Trimming removed 7 bases at V and 5 bases at J, with 20 bases between. CDR3 sequence: CASIPLAQGGTGELFF. CDR3 bases: TGTGCCAGCATCCCACTGGCACAGGGTGGGACCGGGGAGCTGTTTTTT.

The chain has TRBV12-5 and TRBJ1-1, with TRBD1 as a possible D gene (6 bases). With 5 bases removed from V and 9 bases from J, the gap between germline ends came to 10 bases. Germline-derived CDR1 and CDR2 are LGHNT and FRNRAP. CDR3 size: 11 residues. Written as DNA, the CDR3 is TGTGCTAGTGGTCTAACAGGGAAAGCTTTCTTT. It translates to CASGLTGKAFF.

This clone has only a few counts. V gene TRBV7-2 combines with J gene TRBJ2-2; the D is unclear. Trimming left V 5 bases short and J 5 bases short, with 9 bases between. The CDR3 has 13 residues. Germline loops: CDR1 SGHTA, CDR2 FQGNSA. Here the CDR3 reads CASSLLRTGELFF. CDR3 DNA sequence: TGTGCCAGCAGCCTCCTTCGTACCGGGGAGCTGTTTTTT.

The rearrangement links TRBV11-2 to TRBJ1-4; 8 bases match TRBD1. Germline values: CDR1 SGHAT, CDR2 FQNNGV. The V segment lost 4 bases and the J segment 7 bases; nucleotides outside the gene matches: 8. This CDR3 spans 15 amino acids. CDR3 coding DNA: TGTGCCAGCAGCTACCAGGGGGCGGAGGGTGAAAAACTGTTTTTT. It translates to CASSYQGAEGEKLFF.

The gene calls are TRBV9 and TRBJ1-3, with 7 nucleotides matching TRBD1. Germline CDR1 SGDLS, CDR2 YYNGEE. The CDR3 has 15 residues. V lost 3 bases, J lost 0 bases, and 3 bases stayed unmatched. This CDR3 is CASSARTGSGNTIYF. The CDR3 nucleotides read TGTGCCAGCAGCGCCCGGACAGGCTCTGGAAACACCATATATTTT.

This chain links TRBV28 with TRBJ1-4; D is possibly TRBD1 (6 bases). Trimming shortened V by 6 bases and J by 8 bases, and 19 bases separated the two germline ends. The CDR3 is 15 amino acids. CDR1 is MDHEN, CDR2 SYDVKM, per germline. CDR3 nucleotides: TGTGCCAGCAGCCTTATTGACAGGTACAAGGAAAAACTGTTTTTT. Translating it yields CASSLIDRYKEKLFF.